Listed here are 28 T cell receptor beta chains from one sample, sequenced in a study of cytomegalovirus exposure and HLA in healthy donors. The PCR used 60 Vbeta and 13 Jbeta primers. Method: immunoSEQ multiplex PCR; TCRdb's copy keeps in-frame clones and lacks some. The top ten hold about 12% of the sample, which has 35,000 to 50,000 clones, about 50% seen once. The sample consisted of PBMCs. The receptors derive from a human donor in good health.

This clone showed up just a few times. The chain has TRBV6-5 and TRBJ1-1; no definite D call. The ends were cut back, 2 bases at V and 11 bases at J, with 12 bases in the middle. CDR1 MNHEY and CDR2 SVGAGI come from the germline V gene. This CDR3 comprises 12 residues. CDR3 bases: TGTGCCAGCAGTTACATCGAGGGTACGGCTTTCTTT. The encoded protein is CASSYIEGTAFF.

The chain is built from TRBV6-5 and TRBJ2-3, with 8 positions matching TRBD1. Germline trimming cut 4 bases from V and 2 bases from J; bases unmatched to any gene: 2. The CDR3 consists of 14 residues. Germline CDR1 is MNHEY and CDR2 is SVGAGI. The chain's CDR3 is CASSWDRSTDTQYF. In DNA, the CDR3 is TGTGCCAGCAGTTGGGACAGGTCCACAGATACGCAGTATTTT.

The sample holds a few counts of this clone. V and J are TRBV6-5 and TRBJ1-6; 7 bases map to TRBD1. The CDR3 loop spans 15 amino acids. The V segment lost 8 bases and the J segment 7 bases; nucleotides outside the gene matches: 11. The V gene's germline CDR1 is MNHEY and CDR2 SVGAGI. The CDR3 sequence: CASRFKAGGNSPLHF. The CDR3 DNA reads TGTGCCAGCCGGTTTAAGGCAGGGGGAAATTCACCCCTCCACTTT.

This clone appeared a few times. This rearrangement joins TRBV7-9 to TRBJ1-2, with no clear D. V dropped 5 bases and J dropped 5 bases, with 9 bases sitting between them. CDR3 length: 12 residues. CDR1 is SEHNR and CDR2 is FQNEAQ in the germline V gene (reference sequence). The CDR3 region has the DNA TGTGCCAGCAGCCTCAGGATGTATGGCTACACCTTC. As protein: CASSLRMYGYTF.

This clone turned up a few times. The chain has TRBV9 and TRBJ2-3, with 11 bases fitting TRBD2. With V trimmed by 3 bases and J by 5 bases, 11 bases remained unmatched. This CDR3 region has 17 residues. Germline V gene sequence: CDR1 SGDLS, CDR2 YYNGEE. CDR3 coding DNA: TGTGCCAGCAGCGGCGGGACTAGCGGTAGCATGGGAGATACGCAGTATTTT. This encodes CASSGGTSGSMGDTQYF.

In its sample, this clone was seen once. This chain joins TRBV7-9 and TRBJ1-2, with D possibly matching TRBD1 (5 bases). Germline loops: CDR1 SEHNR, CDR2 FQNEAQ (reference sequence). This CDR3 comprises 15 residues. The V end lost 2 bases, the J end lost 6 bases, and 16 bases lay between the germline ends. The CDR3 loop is CASSLLGSRGDGYTF. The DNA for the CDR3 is TGTGCCAGCAGCTTATTGGGGTCAAGGGGTGATGGCTACACCTTC.

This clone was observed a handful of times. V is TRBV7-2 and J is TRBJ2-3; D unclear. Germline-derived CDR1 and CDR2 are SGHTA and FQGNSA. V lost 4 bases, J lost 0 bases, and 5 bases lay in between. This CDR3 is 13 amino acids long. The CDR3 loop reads CASSYPSTDTQYF. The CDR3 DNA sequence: TGTGCCAGCAGCTATCCTAGCACAGATACGCAGTATTTT.

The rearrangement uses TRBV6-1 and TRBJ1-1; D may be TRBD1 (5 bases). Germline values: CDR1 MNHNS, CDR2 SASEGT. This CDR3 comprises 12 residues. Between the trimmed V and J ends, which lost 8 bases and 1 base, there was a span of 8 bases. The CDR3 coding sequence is TGTGCCAGCTACAGGTGGAACACTGAAGCTTTCTTT. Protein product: CASYRWNTEAFF.

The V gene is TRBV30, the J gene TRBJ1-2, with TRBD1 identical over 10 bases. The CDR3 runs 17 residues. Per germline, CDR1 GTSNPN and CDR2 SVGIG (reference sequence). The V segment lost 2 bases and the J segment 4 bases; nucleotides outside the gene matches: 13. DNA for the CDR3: TGTGCCTGGAGTCTTTCATCCGGGACAGGGGCCTTCTATGGCTACACCTTC. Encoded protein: CAWSLSSGTGAFYGYTF.

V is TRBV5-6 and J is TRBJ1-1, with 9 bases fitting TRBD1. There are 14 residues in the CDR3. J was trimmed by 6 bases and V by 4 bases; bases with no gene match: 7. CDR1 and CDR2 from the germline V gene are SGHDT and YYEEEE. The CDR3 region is CASSHRDRVPEAFF. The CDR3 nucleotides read TGTGCCAGCAGCCACCGGGACAGGGTCCCTGAAGCTTTCTTT.

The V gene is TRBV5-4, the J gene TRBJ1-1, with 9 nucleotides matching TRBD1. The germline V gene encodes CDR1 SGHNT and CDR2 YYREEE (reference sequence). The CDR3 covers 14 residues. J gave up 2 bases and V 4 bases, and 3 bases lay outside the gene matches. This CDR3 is CASSRDRDNTEAFF. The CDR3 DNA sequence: TGTGCCAGCAGCCGGGACAGGGATAACACTGAAGCTTTCTTT.

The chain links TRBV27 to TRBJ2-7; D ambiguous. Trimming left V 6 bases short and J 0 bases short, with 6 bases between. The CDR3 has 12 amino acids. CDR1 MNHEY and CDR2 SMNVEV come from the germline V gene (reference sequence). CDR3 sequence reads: CASRRSSYEQYF. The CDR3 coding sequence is TGTGCCAGCAGACGGAGCTCCTACGAGCAGTACTTC.

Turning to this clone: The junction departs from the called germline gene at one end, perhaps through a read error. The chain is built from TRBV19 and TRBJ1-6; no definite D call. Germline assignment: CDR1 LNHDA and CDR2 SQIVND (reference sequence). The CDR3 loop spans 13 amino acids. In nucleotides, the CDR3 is TGTGCCAGTAGTACCGACTACAGCGGGAGCTTAATCTTT. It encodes CASSTDYSGSLIF.

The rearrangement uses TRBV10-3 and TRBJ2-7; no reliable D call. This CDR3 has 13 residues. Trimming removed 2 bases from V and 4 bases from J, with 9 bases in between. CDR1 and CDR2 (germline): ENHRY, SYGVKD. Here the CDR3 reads CAISEGLRYEQYF. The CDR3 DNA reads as TGTGCCATCAGTGAGGGGCTTAGGTACGAGCAGTACTTC.

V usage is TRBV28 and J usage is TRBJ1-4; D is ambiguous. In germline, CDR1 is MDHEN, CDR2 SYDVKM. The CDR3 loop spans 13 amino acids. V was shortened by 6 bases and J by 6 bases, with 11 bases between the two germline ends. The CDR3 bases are TGTGCCAGCAGATCCCCGCCGGATGAAAAACTGTTTTTT. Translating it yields CASRSPPDEKLFF.

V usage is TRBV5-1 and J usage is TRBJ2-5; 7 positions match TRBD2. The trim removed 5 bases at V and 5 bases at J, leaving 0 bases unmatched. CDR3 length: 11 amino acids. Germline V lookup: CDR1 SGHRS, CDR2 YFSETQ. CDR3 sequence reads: CASRLAETQYF. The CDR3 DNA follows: TGCGCCAGCAGACTAGCGGAGACCCAGTACTTC.

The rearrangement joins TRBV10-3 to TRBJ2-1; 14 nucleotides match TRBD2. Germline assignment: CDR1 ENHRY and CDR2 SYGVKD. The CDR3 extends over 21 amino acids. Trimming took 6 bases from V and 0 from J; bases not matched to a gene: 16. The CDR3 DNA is TGTGCCATCAGGTCTTCAAGCTTTGGGACTAGCGGGAGCGGCTCCTACAATGAGCAGTTCTTC. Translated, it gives CAIRSSSFGTSGSGSYNEQFF.

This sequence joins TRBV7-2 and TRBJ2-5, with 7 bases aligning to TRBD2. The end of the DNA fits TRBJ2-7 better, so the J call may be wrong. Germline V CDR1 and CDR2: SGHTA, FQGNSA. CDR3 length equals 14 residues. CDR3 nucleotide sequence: TGTGCCAGCAGCTTAGCGGGAGGGCCGGGCGAGCAGTACTTC. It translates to CASSLAGGPGEQYF.

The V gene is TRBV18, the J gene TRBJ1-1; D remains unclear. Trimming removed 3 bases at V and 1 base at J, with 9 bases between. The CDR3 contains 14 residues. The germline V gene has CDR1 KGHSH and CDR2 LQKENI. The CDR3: CASSPNPGNTEAFF. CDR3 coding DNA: TGTGCCAGCTCACCGAATCCCGGGAACACTGAAGCTTTCTTT.

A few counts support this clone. The CDR3 loop is CASSLSSRGHNSPLHF. CDR3 coding DNA: TGTGCCAGCAGCTTAAGTTCGCGGGGGCACAATTCACCCCTCCACTTT. This chain joins TRBV7-3 and TRBJ1-6; a weak D match, TRBD1 (6 bases). This CDR3 comprises 16 residues. In germline, CDR1 is SGHTA, CDR2 FQGTGA. Trimming removed 1 base at V and 7 bases at J, with 14 bases between.

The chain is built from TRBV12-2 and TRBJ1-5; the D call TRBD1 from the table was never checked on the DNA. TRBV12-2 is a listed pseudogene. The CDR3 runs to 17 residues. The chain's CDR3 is CASRLRQVKGCNQPQHF. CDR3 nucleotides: TGTGCAAGTCGCTTAAGGCAGGTCAAGGGGTGCAATCAGCCCCAGCATTTT.

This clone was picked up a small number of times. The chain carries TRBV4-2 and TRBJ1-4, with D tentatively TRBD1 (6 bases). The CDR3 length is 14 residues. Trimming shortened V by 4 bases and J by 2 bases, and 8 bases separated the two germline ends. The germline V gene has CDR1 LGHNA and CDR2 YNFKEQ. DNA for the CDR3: TGTGCCAGCAGCCTAGGGGGTACTAATGAAAAACTGTTTTTT. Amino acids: CASSLGGTNEKLFF.

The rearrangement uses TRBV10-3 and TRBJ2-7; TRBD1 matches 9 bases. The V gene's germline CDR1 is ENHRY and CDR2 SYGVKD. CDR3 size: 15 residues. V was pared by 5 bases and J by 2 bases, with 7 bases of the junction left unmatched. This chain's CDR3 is CAISFDRGGPYEQYF. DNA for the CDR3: TGTGCCATCAGTTTTGACAGGGGGGGACCCTACGAGCAGTACTTC.

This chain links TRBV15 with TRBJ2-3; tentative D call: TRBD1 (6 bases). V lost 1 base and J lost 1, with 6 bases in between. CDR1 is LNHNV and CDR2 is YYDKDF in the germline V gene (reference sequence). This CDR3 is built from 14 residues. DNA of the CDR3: TGTGCCACCAGCAGAGGACAGGGCACAGATACGCAGTATTTT. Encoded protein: CATSRGQGTDTQYF.

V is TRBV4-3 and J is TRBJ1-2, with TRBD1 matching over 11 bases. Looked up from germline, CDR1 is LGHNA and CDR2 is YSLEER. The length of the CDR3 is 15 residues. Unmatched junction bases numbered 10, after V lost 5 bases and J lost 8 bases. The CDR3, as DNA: TGCGCCAGCAGCTACCTCGGACAGGGGGCGGAGGGCTACACCTTC. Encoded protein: CASSYLGQGAEGYTF.

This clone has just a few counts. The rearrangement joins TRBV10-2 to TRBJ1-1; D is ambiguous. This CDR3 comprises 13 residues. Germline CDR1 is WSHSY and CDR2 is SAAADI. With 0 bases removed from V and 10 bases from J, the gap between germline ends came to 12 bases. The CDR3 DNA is TGCGCCAGCAGTGAGTCGAATGGGCAGGTAGCTTTCTTT. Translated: CASSESNGQVAFF.

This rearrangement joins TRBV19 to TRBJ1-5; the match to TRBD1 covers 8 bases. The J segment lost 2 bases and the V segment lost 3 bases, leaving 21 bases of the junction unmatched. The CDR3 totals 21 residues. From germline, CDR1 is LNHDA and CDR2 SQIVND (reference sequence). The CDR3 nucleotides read TGTGCCAGTAGTATTAGCTCCGTTCGGACAGGGTCGTTGATACGCAATCAGCCCCAGCATTTT. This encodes CASSISSVRTGSLIRNQPQHF.

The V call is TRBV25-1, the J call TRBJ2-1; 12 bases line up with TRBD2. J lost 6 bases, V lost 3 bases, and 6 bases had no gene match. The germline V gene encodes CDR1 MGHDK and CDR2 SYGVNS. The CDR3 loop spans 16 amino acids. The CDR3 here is CASSDPLAGGRNEQFF. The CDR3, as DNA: TGTGCCAGCAGTGACCCCCTAGCGGGAGGGCGCAATGAGCAGTTCTTC. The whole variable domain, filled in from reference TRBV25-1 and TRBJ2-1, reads EADIYQTPRYLVIGTGKKITLECSQTMGHDKMYWYQQDPGMELHLIHYSYGVNSTEKGDLSSESTVSRIRTEHFPLTLESARPSHTSQYLCASSDPLAGGRNEQFFGPGTRLTVL.